This T cell receptor beta chain was profiled in a study of blood T cells in healthy people across ages. Study results and caveats: From one million sequenced T cells, diversity estimates were lower bounds. TCR beta diversity tracked closely with naive T cell percentage.

To note about this clonotype: Its cognate antigen is unknown.

Combining a sample-barcoded 5' primer with a J-beta primer mix, a second PCR ran for 7 to 11 cycles. Using its own MiXCR run on the 5' RACE reads, TCRdb lists one record per CDR3 protein. The profile shows roughly 700,000 distinct CDR3 sequences, approximately 50% of them singletons. Ranging in age from roughly 6 to 90, the donors were healthy Caucasian individuals from Russia. Sequencing was carried out using blood. This clonotype originated in a woman aged 60-75 years in good health.

CDR3 protein: CASSVTGQYEQYF. CDR3 nucleotides: TGTGCCAGCAGCGTGACAGGGCAGTACGAGCAGTACTTC. This rearrangement joins TRBV9 to TRBJ2-5; TRBD1 agrees at 7 bases. Near its end, the DNA agrees better with TRBJ2-7, so the J call may be wrong. The CDR3 length is 13 residues. CDR1 and CDR2 (germline): SGDLS, YYNGEE.